The 21 T cell receptor beta chains listed next were all sequenced from one sample in a study of prognosis after radiotherapy for stage I lung cancer. The study amplified the TCR beta CDR3 region from genomic DNA. This amplification was carried out by two rounds of multiplex PCR. The first round of PCR was done with primers that matched each TRBV and TRBJ gene. TCRdb re-derived calls from the multiplex PCR reads in MiXCR, one entry per CDR3 protein. The sample includes just under 20,000 distinct CDR3 sequences, around 26% of them seen just once. The sequencing used PBMCs, collected before or after stereotactic body radiation therapy (not recorded which). Receptors were obtained from a donor aged 50 or older with non-small cell lung cancer.

Of note for this clonotype: This probably arose from a read error, given a far larger clone one base away. The chain recombines TRBV27 with TRBJ2-5, with D uncertain. The J call is in doubt because the DNA end fits TRBJ2-1 better. Per the germline V gene, CDR1 is MNHEY and CDR2 is SMNVEV (reference sequence). The CDR3 consists of 16 residues. CDR3: CASSLPTVLLDNEQFF. In DNA form, the CDR3 reads TGTGCCAGCAGTTTGCCCACAGTGTTGCTGGACAATGAGCAGTTCTTC.

As for this clonotype: One end of the junction fails to match germline, which may point to a read error. The chain couples TRBV28 to TRBJ1-5, with a weak D call TRBD1 (6 bases). Germline loops: CDR1 MDHEN, CDR2 SYDVKM. This CDR3 has 15 amino acids. DNA for the CDR3: TGTGCCAGCATCATAAACCAGGGGAGCTATCACCCCCAGCATTTT. Its translation: CASIINQGSYHPQHF.

Concerning this clonotype itself: A much larger clone lies a single base off, so this may be a read error. V usage is TRBV7-9 and J usage is TRBJ1-1; D uncertain. Germline CDR1 reads SEHNR; CDR2 reads FQNEAQ (reference sequence). CDR3 length equals 12 residues. V was clipped by 5 bases and J by 8 bases, with 12 bases between them. The CDR3 DNA is TGTGCCAGCAGCCCGGGAGGCTGCGAAGCTTTCTTT. Amino acid sequence: CASSPGGCEAFF.

The rearrangement uses TRBV6-1 and TRBJ1-1; 7 nucleotides align to TRBD1. Germline trimming cut 0 bases from V and 4 bases from J; bases unmatched to any gene: 8. Germline V CDR1 and CDR2: MNHNS, SASEGT. This CDR3 has 16 amino acids. The chain's CDR3 is CASSEAPWTGLTEAFF. Here the CDR3 DNA reads TGTGCCAGCAGTGAAGCCCCCTGGACAGGCCTCACTGAAGCTTTCTTT.

This clonotype has a count of ten or more. V gene TRBV30 combines with J gene TRBJ1-1; D is uncertain. The V end lost 4 bases, the J end lost 3 bases, and 9 bases lay between the germline ends. The CDR3 covers 12 residues. The germline V gene encodes CDR1 GTSNPN and CDR2 SVGIG (reference sequence). CDR3 bases: TGTGCCTGGAATACGTTGTACACTGAAGCTTTCTTT. It translates to CAWNTLYTEAFF.

Concerning this clonotype: One junction end does not reproduce the germline sequence, and a read error may be involved. V is TRBV6-2 or TRBV6-3 and J is TRBJ1-6, with a possible D match to TRBD1 (5 bases). The V gene's germline CDR1 is MNHEY and CDR2 SVGEGT. CDR3 length: 15 residues. The CDR3 reads CASSEVQGGNSPLNF. CDR3 in DNA: TGTGCCAGCAGTGAAGTTCAGGGTGGAAATTCACCCCTCAACTTT.

This clonotype was seen many times. The chain links TRBV18 to TRBJ2-7; 12 bases fit TRBD1. This CDR3 is 13 amino acids long. Germline V gene sequence: CDR1 KGHSH, CDR2 LQKENI. The V segment lost 3 bases and the J segment 6 bases; nucleotides outside the gene matches: 0. The CDR3 region has the DNA TGTGCCAGCTCACCGGGACAGGGGGCCGAGCAGTACTTC. Amino acids: CASSPGQGAEQYF.

This clonotype has a count of ten or more. J is TRBJ2-1 and V is TRBV25-1, with D uncertain. Trimming took off 4 bases at V and 0 bases at J, with 10 bases between the two ends. This CDR3 has 15 amino acids. Germline-derived CDR1 and CDR2 are MGHDK and SYGVNS. The CDR3 protein is CASSAYASSYNEQFF. The DNA of the CDR3 is TGTGCCAGCAGTGCGTACGCAAGCTCCTACAATGAGCAGTTCTTC.

This clonotype was recorded at least ten times. V and J are TRBV7-9 and TRBJ2-3, with TRBD2 identical over 11 bases. With V trimmed by 0 bases and J by 3 bases, 5 bases remained unmatched. The germline V gene has CDR1 SEHNR and CDR2 FQNEAQ (reference sequence). The CDR3 has 17 residues. The CDR3 sequence: CASSLASGRAGTDTQYF. CDR3 nucleotide sequence: TGTGCCAGCAGCTTAGCTAGCGGGAGGGCCGGGACAGATACGCAGTATTTT. The full variable domain, its missing parts supplied by reference TRBV7-9 and TRBJ2-3, is DTGVSQNPRHKITKRGQNVTFRCDPISEHNRLYWYRQTLGQGPEFLTYFQNEAQLEKSRLLSDRFSAERPKGSFSTLEIQRTEQGDSAMYLCASSLASGRAGTDTQYFGPGTRLTVL.

This clonotype was seen many times. The chain combines TRBV6-5 with TRBJ2-7; D gene uncertain. The length of the CDR3 is 14 residues. Germline V gene sequence: CDR1 MNHEY, CDR2 SVGAGI. Deletions cut 0 bases from V and 2 bases from J, with 8 bases between. CDR3 DNA: TGTGCCAGCAGTTACTCCGGTGGAACCTACGAGCAGTACTTC. Translating it yields CASSYSGGTYEQYF.

In its sample, this clonotype was seen many times. The genes are TRBV12-3 or TRBV12-4 and TRBJ1-2, with D tentatively TRBD1 (5 bases). The V end lost 6 bases, the J end lost 7 bases, and 21 bases lay between the germline ends. This CDR3 comprises 15 residues. The CDR3 coding sequence is TGTGCCAGCAGCAGATCGGATCAGGGTCGGTCTGGCTACACCTTC. As protein: CASSRSDQGRSGYTF.

Within the sample, this clonotype is medium-sized. V gene TRBV6-5 combines with J gene TRBJ2-1, with a possible D match to TRBD1 (6 bases). Trimming shortened V by 1 base and J by 10 bases, and 11 bases separated the two germline ends. Germline loops: CDR1 MNHEY, CDR2 SVGAGI. This CDR3 is built from 13 residues. CDR3 sequence reads: CASSYFTGREQFF. CDR3 DNA sequence: TGTGCCAGCAGTTACTTTACAGGGCGCGAGCAGTTCTTC.

The genes are TRBV7-9 and TRBJ1-1; a weak D match, TRBD1 (6 bases). CDR3 length: 15 amino acids. The germline gives CDR1 SEHNR, CDR2 FQNEAQ (reference sequence). V shed 6 bases and J shed 3 bases, with 17 bases lying between them. The CDR3 DNA reads TGTGCCAGCAGTTCACCGGACAGTTTTGACACTGAAGCTTTCTTT. Translating gives CASSSPDSFDTEAFF.

The genes are TRBV6-1 and TRBJ2-5; 7 bases are a match to TRBD2. This CDR3 is 12 amino acids long. Trimming cost V 8 bases and J 6 bases; bases outside gene matches: 6. Germline CDR1 and CDR2: MNHNS and SASEGT. The CDR3 coding sequence is TGTGCCAGCCATGGGGGGGGGAAGACCCAGTACTTC. This codes for CASHGGGKTQYF.

Ten or more counts support this clonotype. The J gene is TRBJ2-1, the V gene TRBV24-1; 8 bases agree with TRBD1. This CDR3 is built from 15 residues. With V trimmed by 4 bases and J by 8 bases, 9 bases remained unmatched. The germline CDR1 and CDR2 sequences are KGHDR and SFDVKD. The CDR3 protein is CATSDPGDRGDEQFF. In DNA form, the CDR3 reads TGTGCCACCAGTGACCCAGGCGACAGGGGAGATGAGCAGTTCTTC.

This clonotype was observed a single time. One end of the junction fails to match germline, which may point to a read error. This chain joins TRBV28 and TRBJ1-3; D is ambiguous. This CDR3 has 16 amino acids. From germline, CDR1 is MDHEN and CDR2 SYDVKM. DNA of the CDR3: TGTGCCAGCAGTTTATGGGCAGAGGACTCTAGAAACACCATATATTTT. Translation: CASSLWAEDSRNTIYF.

Of note for this clonotype: The junction departs from the called germline gene at one end, perhaps through a read error. The CDR3: CASSYLLAMGNEQSF. In DNA form, the CDR3 reads TGTGCCAGCAGTTACCTGCTAGCGATGGGGAATGAGCAGTCCTTC. The gene calls are TRBV6-2 or TRBV6-3 and TRBJ2-1; TRBD2 is a possible D gene (6 bases). In germline, CDR1 is MNHEY, CDR2 SVGEGT. This CDR3 comprises 15 residues.

This clonotype was seen many times. The chain uses TRBV4-1 and TRBJ2-2; a possible D gene is TRBD2 (6 bases). CDR1 is MGHRA and CDR2 is YSYEKL in the germline V gene. Trimming stripped 3 bases from V and 5 bases from J, with 10 bases between. CDR3 length equals 14 residues. CDR3 bases: TGCGCCAGCAGCCACGTTGCGGGAACCGGGGAGCTGTTTTTT. This encodes CASSHVAGTGELFF.

On this clonotype itself: The junction departs from germline at one end; a sequencing error may be responsible. The chain has TRBV19 and TRBJ2-1; 8 nucleotides match TRBD2. This CDR3 has 15 residues. The V gene's germline CDR1 is LNHDA and CDR2 SQIVND (reference sequence). The CDR3 loop reads CASSIGTSRSNEQSF. CDR3 bases: TGTGCCAGTAGTATAGGGACTAGCCGGAGCAATGAGCAGTCCTTC. Full variable domain (remainder filled in from reference TRBV19 and TRBJ2-1): DGGITQSPKYLFRKEGQNVTLSCEQNLNHDAMYWYRQDPGQGLRLIYYSQIVNDFQKGDIAEGYSVSREKKESFPLTVTSAQKNPTAFYLCASSIGTSRSNEQSFGPGTRLTVL.

Comment on this clonotype: The junction and the germline gene differ at one end; a read error may be behind it. The chain uses TRBV9 and TRBJ1-2; TRBD1 is a possible D gene (6 bases). The V gene's germline CDR1 is SGDLS and CDR2 YYNGEE. There are 15 residues in the CDR3. CDR3: CANSPTSGEPYGYTF. The CDR3 DNA is TGTGCCAACAGCCCAACGTCAGGGGAACCATATGGCTACACCTTC.

This clonotype is labeled as medium-sized. V gene TRBV5-1 combines with J gene TRBJ1-6, with a possible D match to TRBD1 (6 bases). Trimming shortened V by 0 bases and J by 0 bases, and 16 bases separated the two germline ends. The CDR3 consists of 19 residues. From germline, CDR1 is SGHRS and CDR2 YFSETQ. The CDR3 DNA reads as TGCGCCAGCAGCTTGGTAAATTCAGGGGCCAGCTCCTATAATTCACCCCTCCACTTT. Its protein is CASSLVNSGASSYNSPLHF.